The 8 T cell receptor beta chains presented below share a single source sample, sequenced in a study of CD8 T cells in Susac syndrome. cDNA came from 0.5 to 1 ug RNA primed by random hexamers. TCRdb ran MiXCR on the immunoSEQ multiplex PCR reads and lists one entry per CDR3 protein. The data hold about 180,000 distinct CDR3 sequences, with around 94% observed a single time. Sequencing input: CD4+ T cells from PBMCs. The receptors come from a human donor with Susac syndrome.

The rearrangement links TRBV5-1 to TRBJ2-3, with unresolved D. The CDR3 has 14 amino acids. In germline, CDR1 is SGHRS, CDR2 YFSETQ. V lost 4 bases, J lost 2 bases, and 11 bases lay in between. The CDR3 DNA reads TGCGCCAGCAGCCGAAACAGTATCACAGATACGCAGTATTTT. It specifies CASSRNSITDTQYF.

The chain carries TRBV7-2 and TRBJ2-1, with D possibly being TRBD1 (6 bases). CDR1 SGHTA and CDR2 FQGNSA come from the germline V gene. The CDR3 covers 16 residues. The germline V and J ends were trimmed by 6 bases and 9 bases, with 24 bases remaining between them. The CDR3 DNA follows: TGTGCCAGCAGTTTCATCAGGGGAAGTTTTGGGAGTGAGCAGTTCTTC. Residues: CASSFIRGSFGSEQFF.

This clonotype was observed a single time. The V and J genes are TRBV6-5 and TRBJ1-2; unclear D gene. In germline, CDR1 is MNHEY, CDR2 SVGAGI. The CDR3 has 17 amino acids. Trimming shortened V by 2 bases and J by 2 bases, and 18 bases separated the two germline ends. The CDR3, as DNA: TGTGCCAGCAGTTACACGCGTGGCGGTGCCCGAAACTATGGCTACACCTTC. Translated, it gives CASSYTRGGARNYGYTF.

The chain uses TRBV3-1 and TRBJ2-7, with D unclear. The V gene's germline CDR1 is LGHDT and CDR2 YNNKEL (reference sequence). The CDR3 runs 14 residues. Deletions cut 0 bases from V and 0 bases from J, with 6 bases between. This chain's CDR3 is CASSQEARSYEQYF. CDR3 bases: TGTGCCAGCAGCCAAGAAGCCCGCTCCTACGAGCAGTACTTC.

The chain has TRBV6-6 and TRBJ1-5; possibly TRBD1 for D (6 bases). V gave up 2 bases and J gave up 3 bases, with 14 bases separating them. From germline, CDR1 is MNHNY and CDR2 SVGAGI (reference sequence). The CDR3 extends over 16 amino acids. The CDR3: CASSYAGAGYNQPQHF. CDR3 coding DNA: TGTGCCAGCAGTTACGCGGGGGCAGGGTACAATCAGCCCCAGCATTTT.

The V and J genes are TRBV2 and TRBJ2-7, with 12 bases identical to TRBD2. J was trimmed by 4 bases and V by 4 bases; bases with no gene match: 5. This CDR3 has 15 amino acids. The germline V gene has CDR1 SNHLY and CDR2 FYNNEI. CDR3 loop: CASSGPTSGGYEQYF. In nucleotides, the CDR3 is TGTGCCAGCAGTGGTCCGACTAGCGGGGGTTACGAGCAGTACTTC.

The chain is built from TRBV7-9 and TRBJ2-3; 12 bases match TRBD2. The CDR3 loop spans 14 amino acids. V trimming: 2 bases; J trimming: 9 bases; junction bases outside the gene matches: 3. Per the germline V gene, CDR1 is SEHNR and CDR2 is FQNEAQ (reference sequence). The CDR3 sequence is CASSLTLAGGTQYF. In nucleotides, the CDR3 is TGTGCCAGCAGCTTAACACTAGCGGGGGGAACGCAGTATTTT.

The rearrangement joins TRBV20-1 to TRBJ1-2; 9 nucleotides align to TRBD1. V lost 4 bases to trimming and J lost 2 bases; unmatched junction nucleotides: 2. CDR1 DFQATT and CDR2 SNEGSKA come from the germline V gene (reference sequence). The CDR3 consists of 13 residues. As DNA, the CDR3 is TGCAGTGCTACGGGGACAGGGAACTATGGCTACACCTTC. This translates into CSATGTGNYGYTF.